These 30 T cell receptor beta chains were all obtained from the same sample, sequenced in a study of blood T cell repertoires in COVID-19. Clones were sequenced by immunoSEQ multiplex PCR, and TCRdb holds only the in-frame ones, with some missing. The sample holds 200,000 or so clones; roughly 88% are singletons and the top ten take 2% to 2.5%. Sequencing input: PBMCs or T cells enriched from blood (not recorded which). These receptors were collected from a woman aged 40 to 49 with acute COVID-19.

This clone was seen just once. V and J are TRBV7-2 and TRBJ2-2, with D possibly TRBD1 on 5 matching bases. V was cut by 3 bases and J by 5 bases, with 13 bases left in between. Germline V gene lookup returns CDR1 SGHTA and CDR2 FQGNSA. There are 15 residues in the CDR3. The CDR3 DNA follows: TGTGCCAGCAGCTTTCCCAGGGTGTCGACCGGGGAGCTGTTTTTT. Translating gives CASSFPRVSTGELFF.

V usage is TRBV5-1 and J usage is TRBJ1-4, with D maybe TRBD1 (5 bases). Germline assignment: CDR1 SGHRS and CDR2 YFSETQ. This CDR3 is 17 amino acids long. Trimming took 3 bases from V and 0 from J, leaving 15 bases between them. The CDR3: CASSSTGQRATNEKLFF. CDR3 DNA: TGCGCCAGCAGCTCCACTGGACAACGTGCAACTAATGAAAAACTGTTTTTT.

The chain is built from TRBV3-1 (or the pseudogene TRBV3-2) and TRBJ1-4; D not certain. Between the trimmed V and J ends, which lost 1 base and 0 bases, there was a span of 6 bases. The CDR3 loop spans 15 amino acids. In germline, CDR1 is LGHDT, CDR2 YNNKEL (reference sequence). CDR3 DNA sequence: TGTGCCAGCAGCCAAGCCCGTCCAACTAATGAAAAACTGTTTTTT. It specifies CASSQARPTNEKLFF.

The V call is TRBV3-1 (or the pseudogene TRBV3-2), the J call TRBJ2-1; 7 nucleotides match TRBD2. This CDR3 spans 15 amino acids. V lost 4 bases, J lost 3 bases, and 6 bases stayed unmatched. Germline V gene sequence: CDR1 LGHDT, CDR2 YNNKEL (reference sequence). The CDR3 loop is CASSPSGGGYNEQFF. CDR3 sequence (DNA): TGTGCCAGCAGCCCTAGCGGTGGGGGCTACAATGAGCAGTTCTTC.

This clone showed up just once. The V gene is TRBV19, the J gene TRBJ2-3, with 11 bases lining up with TRBD2. The J segment lost 2 bases and the V segment lost 5 bases, leaving 3 bases of the junction unmatched. CDR1 and CDR2 (germline): LNHDA, SQIVND (reference sequence). This CDR3 comprises 15 residues. The CDR3 region has the DNA TGTGCCAGTAGTGTAGCGGGGGGGGTCACAGATACGCAGTATTTT. Protein: CASSVAGGVTDTQYF.

This chain connects TRBV9 to TRBJ2-1, with TRBD1 as a possible D gene (6 bases). CDR1 and CDR2 (germline): SGDLS, YYNGEE. The CDR3 is 13 residues long. V was clipped by 2 bases and J by 10 bases, with 13 bases between them. The CDR3 here is CASSVNRAGEQFF. CDR3 DNA: TGTGCCAGCAGCGTCAACAGGGCTGGCGAGCAGTTCTTC.

The chain has TRBV3-1 (or the pseudogene TRBV3-2) and TRBJ1-4, with D perhaps matching TRBD1 (5 bases). Germline CDR1 LGHDT, CDR2 YNNKEL (reference sequence). This CDR3 spans 17 amino acids. V lost 3 bases and J lost 7, with 21 bases in between. Written as DNA, the CDR3 is TGTGCCAGCAGCCATCGATACAGTGGACAAATGGCTGAAAAACTGTTTTTT. This gives the protein CASSHRYSGQMAEKLFF.

The rearrangement joins TRBV5-1 to TRBJ2-1, with D unresolved. V lost 4 bases and J 13 bases, leaving 15 bases between the germline ends. This CDR3 has 12 amino acids. The germline V gene has CDR1 SGHRS and CDR2 YFSETQ. The CDR3 DNA is TGCGCCAGCAGCCGCACGTTGGGCCTACAGTTCTTC. Residues: CASSRTLGLQFF.

The rearrangement uses TRBV30 and TRBJ2-4; 11 bases map to TRBD2. Germline V gene data show CDR1 as GTSNPN and CDR2 as SVGIG (reference sequence). The CDR3 is 17 amino acids. After removal of 0 bases from V and 3 bases from J, the junction contained 7 bases not matched to a gene. The CDR3 sequence: CAWSVTGLADFKNIQYF. DNA for the CDR3: TGTGCCTGGAGTGTAACGGGACTAGCGGACTTCAAAAACATTCAGTACTTC.

This rearrangement joins TRBV2 to TRBJ2-2; 9 bases align to TRBD2. Germline V gene lookup returns CDR1 SNHLY and CDR2 FYNNEI. This CDR3 spans 15 amino acids. The V and J ends lost 4 bases and 5 bases, in that order; junction bases with no gene match: 5. The CDR3 protein is CASSVRLAGTGELFF. The CDR3 DNA sequence: TGTGCCAGCAGTGTAAGGCTAGCGGGAACCGGGGAGCTGTTTTTT.

The CDR3 protein is CASSENYPNEQFF. CDR3 in DNA: TGTGCCAGCAGTGAAAACTACCCGAATGAGCAGTTCTTC. The chain uses TRBV2 and TRBJ2-1; no clear D gene. This CDR3 has 13 amino acids. Trimming stripped 2 bases from V and 7 bases from J, with 9 bases between. Per the germline V gene, CDR1 is SNHLY and CDR2 is FYNNEI.

This chain links TRBV5-5 with TRBJ1-6; D call uncertain. This CDR3 is built from 15 residues. Trimming removed 2 bases from V and 7 bases from J, with 13 bases in between. Germline values: CDR1 SGHKS, CDR2 YYEKEE (reference sequence). CDR3 in amino acids: CASSFHGIENSPLHF. DNA of the CDR3: TGTGCCAGCAGCTTCCACGGGATTGAGAATTCACCCCTCCACTTT.

Remarks on this clone: A much more abundant neighbour one base away suggests this may be a read error. This specimen includes other DNA sequences encoding the same CDR3. This rearrangement joins TRBV30 to TRBJ1-2; D perhaps matches TRBD1 (6 bases). The CDR3 totals 12 residues. Per the germline V gene, CDR1 is GTSNPN and CDR2 is SVGIG (reference sequence). V lost 2 bases and J 2 bases, leaving 6 bases between the germline ends. The CDR3 is CAWSQGNYGYTF. Written as DNA, the CDR3 is TGTGCCTGGAGTCAGGGGAACTATGGCTACACCTTC. Combining the CDR3 with reference TRBV30 and TRBJ1-2 gives the whole variable domain SQTIHQWPATLVQPVGSPLSLECTVEGTSNPNLYWYRQAAGRGLQLLFYSVGIGQISSEVPQNLSASRPQDRQFILSSKKLLLSDSGFYLCAWSQGNYGYTFGSGTRLTVV.

This clone turned up a few times. V is TRBV9 and J is TRBJ2-5, with TRBD2 identical over 14 bases. V was clipped by 0 bases and J by 9 bases; unmatched bases: 10. The CDR3 sequence is 17 residues long. Germline values: CDR1 SGDLS, CDR2 YYNGEE. The CDR3 region has the DNA TGTGCCAGCAGCGTAGCCCGGACTAGCGGGGGGCATGCGGCCCAGTACTTC. Its protein is CASSVARTSGGHAAQYF.

The gene calls are TRBV27 and TRBJ1-2; D is uncertain. With 5 bases removed from V and 2 bases from J, the gap between germline ends came to 9 bases. The CDR3 totals 13 residues. Germline CDR1 is MNHEY and CDR2 is SMNVEV (reference sequence). CDR3 amino acids: CASSEQNNYGYTF. CDR3 bases: TGTGCCAGCAGTGAACAAAACAACTATGGCTACACCTTC.

This clone was seen once. The J gene is TRBJ1-2, the V gene TRBV29-1; the D gene is possibly TRBD1 (6 bases). This CDR3 is built from 13 residues. The germline V gene has CDR1 SQVTM and CDR2 ANQGSEA. V was cut by 4 bases and J by 4 bases, with 13 bases left in between. CDR3 sequence reads: CSVGGGRAYGYTF. The CDR3 DNA reads TGCAGCGTTGGGGGGGGCAGGGCCTATGGCTACACCTTC.

This chain joins TRBV30 and TRBJ1-6; 9 nucleotides align to TRBD1. This CDR3 contains 16 residues. CDR1 is GTSNPN and CDR2 is SVGIG in the germline V gene (reference sequence). After removal of 0 bases from V and 8 bases from J, the junction contained 8 bases not matched to a gene. As DNA, the CDR3 is TGTGCCTGGAGTGTAGGAATGGGACAGGGATATTCACCCCTCCACTTT. Protein: CAWSVGMGQGYSPLHF.

This clone has only one observation. The chain employs TRBV5-1 and TRBJ2-3, with 9 bases lining up with TRBD2. V lost 6 bases to trimming and J lost 8 bases; unmatched junction nucleotides: 10. The CDR3 runs 14 residues. CDR1 is SGHRS, CDR2 YFSETQ, per germline. Here the CDR3 DNA reads TGCGCCAGCAAGGTAGCGGGGGCAATGGGTACGCAGTATTTT. This sequence encodes CASKVAGAMGTQYF.

This chain joins TRBV27 and TRBJ2-5; 7 bases fit TRBD2. The CDR3 covers 13 residues. Germline V lookup: CDR1 MNHEY, CDR2 SMNVEV (reference sequence). After removal of 3 bases from V and 3 bases from J, the junction contained 1 base not matched to a gene. Here the CDR3 DNA reads TGTGCCAGCAGTTTCCGGGAGGAAGAGACCCAGTACTTC. Residues: CASSFREEETQYF.

The chain recombines TRBV9 with TRBJ1-2, with 11 bases that match TRBD1. The CDR3 sequence is 14 residues long. Germline assignment: CDR1 SGDLS and CDR2 YYNGEE. V shed 3 bases, J shed 4 bases, and the junction held 2 bases outside the gene matches. CDR3 DNA sequence: TGTGCCAGCAGCGCCGGACAGGGGGCCTATGGCTACACCTTC. This encodes CASSAGQGAYGYTF.

Only one count was recorded for this clone. The J gene is TRBJ1-2, the V gene TRBV30; 8 nucleotides align to TRBD1. This CDR3 has 14 residues. Trimming cost V 0 bases and J 4 bases; bases outside gene matches: 4. Germline V gives CDR1 GTSNPN, CDR2 SVGIG (reference sequence). In nucleotides, the CDR3 is TGTGCCTGGAGTGTAGGACAGGGAGTCTATGGCTACACCTTC. It is translated as CAWSVGQGVYGYTF.

The rearrangement uses TRBV4-3 and TRBJ2-3, with 7 positions matching TRBD2. The CDR3 has 17 amino acids. J gave up 4 bases and V 0 bases, and 10 bases lay outside the gene matches. Germline assignment: CDR1 LGHNA and CDR2 YSLEER. CDR3 loop: CASSQDYGGGLADTQYF. Written as DNA, the CDR3 is TGCGCCAGCAGCCAAGATTACGGGGGAGGGCTCGCAGATACGCAGTATTTT.

The chain carries TRBV5-1 and TRBJ2-2; 7 bases are shared with TRBD2. V was clipped by 1 base and J by 1 base; unmatched bases: 4. Germline CDR1 is SGHRS and CDR2 is YFSETQ. The CDR3 sequence is 16 residues long. CDR3 amino acids: CASSLLPSGNTGELFF. The CDR3 coding sequence is TGCGCCAGCAGCTTGTTGCCTAGCGGGAACACCGGGGAGCTGTTTTTT.

This chain links TRBV25-1 with TRBJ2-3, with D possibly being TRBD2 (5 bases). This CDR3 contains 17 residues. Per germline, CDR1 MGHDK and CDR2 SYGVNS. V lost 1 base, J lost 8 bases, and 22 bases lay in between. CDR3 amino acids: CASSELGRGSPHSTQYF. The DNA of the CDR3 is TGTGCCAGCAGTGAATTGGGCAGAGGGAGCCCACACTCTACGCAGTATTTT.

This clone turned up a few times. This chain links TRBV19 with TRBJ2-2; TRBD1 agrees at 9 bases. Germline V gives CDR1 LNHDA, CDR2 SQIVND (reference sequence). The CDR3 sequence is 16 residues long. After removal of 2 bases from V and 6 bases from J, the junction contained 7 bases not matched to a gene. CDR3 loop: CASSIPGTGFSGELFF. CDR3 DNA: TGTGCCAGTAGTATACCCGGGACAGGGTTTTCCGGGGAGCTGTTTTTT. Looking up the rest from reference TRBV19 and TRBJ2-2 gives the full variable domain: DGGITQSPKYLFRKEGQNVTLSCEQNLNHDAMYWYRQDPGQGLRLIYYSQIVNDFQKGDIAEGYSVSREKKESFPLTVTSAQKNPTAFYLCASSIPGTGFSGELFFGEGSRLTVL.

V and J are TRBV21-1 and TRBJ2-7; TRBD2 is taken as the D call from the table, unchecked against the DNA. TRBV21-1 is assigned pseudogene status. CDR3 size: 13 residues. The CDR3 region is CASSLTGEGEQYV. The CDR3 nucleotides are TGTGCCAGCAGCTTAACGGGAGAGGGCGAGCAGTACGTC.

The J gene is TRBJ2-2, the V gene TRBV13, with a possible D match to TRBD2 (6 bases). Trimming stripped 4 bases from V and 2 bases from J, with 8 bases between. From germline, CDR1 is PRHDT and CDR2 FYEKMQ (reference sequence). CDR3 length: 14 residues. The CDR3 DNA reads as TGTGCCAGCAGCTCCGGACTAAACACCGGGGAGCTGTTTTTT. Its translation is CASSSGLNTGELFF. The full variable domain, completed using reference TRBV13 and TRBJ2-2, is AAGVIQSPRHLIKEKRETATLKCYPIPRHDTVYWYQQGPGQDPQFLISFYEKMQSDKGSIPDRFSAQQFSDYHSELNMSSLELGDSALYFCASSSGLNTGELFFGEGSRLTVL.

The rearrangement links TRBV6-5 to TRBJ2-2, with D maybe TRBD1 (6 bases). The CDR3 is 16 amino acids. Trimming pared 6 bases from V and 1 base from J, leaving 15 bases between. In germline, CDR1 is MNHEY, CDR2 SVGAGI. The CDR3 nucleotides are TGTGCCAGCAGCTACGGCAGGGGATTGAACACCGGGGAGCTGTTTTTT. Protein sequence: CASSYGRGLNTGELFF.

For the CDR3, the DNA is TGTGCCAGCAGTTCAACCGGGGAGCTGTTTTTT. Residues: CASSSTGELFF. The rearrangement links TRBV6-5 to TRBJ2-2; no clear D. Trimming cost V 4 bases and J 5 bases, with 2 bases left between them. The CDR3 runs 11 residues. Germline lookup yields CDR1 MNHEY and CDR2 SVGAGI.

V gene TRBV30 combines with J gene TRBJ1-6; no clear D gene. There are 14 residues in the CDR3. Trimming removed 3 bases from V and 7 bases from J, with 13 bases in between. Germline assignment: CDR1 GTSNPN and CDR2 SVGIG (reference sequence). The CDR3 loop is CAWREGSENSPLHF. The CDR3 coding sequence is TGTGCCTGGAGGGAGGGATCTGAAAATTCACCCCTCCACTTT.